Listed below are T cell receptor beta chains from one sample, sequenced in a study of neurological immune-mediated disorders. Each CDR3 protein is one row after TCRdb ran MiXCR on the 5' RACE reads. The table includes tens of thousands of distinct CDR3 sequences, roughly 17% detected once. The source material was CD8+ T cells from blood. All receptors derive from a woman under 30 with multiple sclerosis. Each CDR3 is given with its conserved first and last residue. Fields, in order: V gene, J gene, clone size, D gene, CDR3 DNA, CDR3 protein. D genes are given only for firm matches. Some rows have no size entry. The others give once, few or many, or a class for an expanded clone.

v_gene: TRBV7-9
j_gene: TRBJ2-3
abundance: many
d_gene: .
CDR3nt: TGTGCCAGCAGCTTGAGCGGAAGGATTACAGATACGCAGTATTTT
CDR3aa: CASSLSGRITDTQYF

v_gene: TRBV7-2
j_gene: TRBJ2-4
abundance: .
d_gene: .
CDR3nt: TGTGCCAGCACCAAGGAGGCCTTGGCCAAAAACATTCAGTACTTC
CDR3aa: CASTKEALAKNIQYF

v_gene: TRBV14
j_gene: TRBJ1-1
abundance: many
d_gene: .
CDR3nt: TGTGCCAGCAGCCCCGGAGCGATAAACAGGAACACTGAAGCTTTCTTT
CDR3aa: CASSPGAINRNTEAFF

v_gene: TRBV6-5
j_gene: TRBJ1-1
abundance: many
d_gene: .
CDR3nt: TGTGCCAGCAGTTCCGGAGGGATCACTGAAGCTTTCTTT
CDR3aa: CASSSGGITEAFF

v_gene: TRBV7-2
j_gene: TRBJ1-2
abundance: .
d_gene: TRBD1
CDR3nt: TGTGCCAGCAGCTTATCCCGGGACAGGGTCCGGGATGGCTACACCTTC
CDR3aa: CASSLSRDRVRDGYTF

v_gene: TRBV3-1
j_gene: TRBJ1-6
abundance: many
d_gene: .
CDR3nt: TGTGCCAGCAGCCCTTGGAGAAATTCACCCCTCCACTTT
CDR3aa: CASSPWRNSPLHF

v_gene: TRBV6-5
j_gene: TRBJ2-3
abundance: many
d_gene: TRBD2
CDR3nt: TGTGCCAGCAGTGTTAGCGGGAGAGGCACAGATACGCAGTATTTT
CDR3aa: CASSVSGRGTDTQYF

v_gene: TRBV27
j_gene: TRBJ1-2
abundance: many
d_gene: TRBD1
CDR3nt: TGTGCCAGCAGTCTGACAGGGTCAAGTGGCTACACCTTC
CDR3aa: CASSLTGSSGYTF

v_gene: TRBV5-1
j_gene: TRBJ2-1
abundance: many
d_gene: TRBD1
CDR3nt: TGCGCCAGCAGCTTCCCCGGGACAGAAAACAATGAGCAGTTCTTC
CDR3aa: CASSFPGTENNEQFF

v_gene: TRBV5-1
j_gene: TRBJ2-1
abundance: .
d_gene: .
CDR3nt: TGCGCCAGCAGCTCCGGGACTGGAGTGGAGCAGTTCTTC
CDR3aa: CASSSGTGVEQFF

v_gene: TRBV7-6
j_gene: TRBJ2-1
abundance: many
d_gene: .
CDR3nt: TGTGCCAGCAGCATAACGGGACAAACCTACAATGAGCAGTTCTTC
CDR3aa: CASSITGQTYNEQFF

v_gene: TRBV10-3
j_gene: TRBJ2-7
abundance: .
d_gene: .
CDR3nt: TGTGCCATCAGTGGGGATGTCTACGAGCAGTACTTT
CDR3aa: CAISGDVYEQYF

v_gene: TRBV6-5
j_gene: TRBJ2-3
abundance: .
d_gene: TRBD2
CDR3nt: TGTGCCAGCAGTGGACGACTAGCGGGGCCTCCAGATACGCAGTATTTT
CDR3aa: CASSGRLAGPPDTQYF

v_gene: TRBV6-2/TRBV6-3
j_gene: TRBJ1-1
abundance: few
d_gene: .
CDR3nt: TGTGCCAGCAGAGCCCGGGGGGGCACTGAAGCTTTCTTT
CDR3aa: CASRARGGTEAFF

v_gene: TRBV7-2
j_gene: TRBJ1-5
abundance: many
d_gene: .
CDR3nt: TGTGCCAGCAGCTTAGGGACATTAAGCAATCAGCCCCAGCATTTT
CDR3aa: CASSLGTLSNQPQHF

v_gene: TRBV20-1
j_gene: TRBJ1-5
abundance: medium-sized
d_gene: .
CDR3nt: TGCAGTGCAAAGAGTGGTTTTAGCAATCAGCCCCAGCATTTT
CDR3aa: CSAKSGFSNQPQHF

v_gene: TRBV9
j_gene: TRBJ2-1
abundance: once
d_gene: .
CDR3nt: TGTGCCAGCAGCCCCCTGCTTCAGGGAAACAATGAGCAGTTCTTC
CDR3aa: CASSPLLQGNNEQFF

v_gene: TRBV24-1
j_gene: TRBJ1-5
abundance: many
d_gene: TRBD1
CDR3nt: TGTGCCACCAGTGCCGACAGGGGACGCGGCAATCAGCCCCAGCATTTT
CDR3aa: CATSADRGRGNQPQHF

v_gene: TRBV9
j_gene: TRBJ2-3
abundance: many
d_gene: .
CDR3nt: TGTGCCAGCAGCGTAGCGGGGAGAGGGACCACAGATACGCAGTATTTT
CDR3aa: CASSVAGRGTTDTQYF

v_gene: TRBV6-2/TRBV6-3
j_gene: TRBJ1-5
abundance: .
d_gene: TRBD1
CDR3nt: TGTGCCAGCAGACGAGAGACAGGGGTCAATCAGCCCCAGCATTTT
CDR3aa: CASRRETGVNQPQHF

v_gene: TRBV28
j_gene: TRBJ2-7
abundance: medium-sized
d_gene: .
CDR3nt: TGTGCCAGCAGTTTAATGGACGGGGGCAGGTCCTACGAGCAGTACTTC
CDR3aa: CASSLMDGGRSYEQYF

v_gene: TRBV28
j_gene: TRBJ1-2
abundance: medium-sized
d_gene: .
CDR3nt: TGTGCCAGCACCTCGCTCCCTAACTATGGCTACACCTTC
CDR3aa: CASTSLPNYGYTF

v_gene: TRBV20-1
j_gene: TRBJ2-1
abundance: many
d_gene: .
CDR3nt: TGCAGTGCTCGACAGAACAATGAGCAGTTCTTC
CDR3aa: CSARQNNEQFF

v_gene: TRBV29-1
j_gene: TRBJ1-1
abundance: many
d_gene: .
CDR3nt: TGCAGCGTTGAAGATCCTTCGGACAACAGGGTGAACACTGAAGCTTTCTTT
CDR3aa: CSVEDPSDNRVNTEAFF

v_gene: TRBV27
j_gene: TRBJ2-5
abundance: many
d_gene: .
CDR3nt: TGTGCCAGCAGTTTATCTAGGCTTCAGGGACAAGAGACCCAGTACTTC
CDR3aa: CASSLSRLQGQETQYF

v_gene: TRBV24-1
j_gene: TRBJ1-2
abundance: many
d_gene: TRBD1
CDR3nt: TGTGCCACCAGAGGGACAGGGGGTAAAATGGACGGTGGCTACACCTTC
CDR3aa: CATRGTGGKMDGGYTF

v_gene: TRBV6-5
j_gene: TRBJ1-2
abundance: many
d_gene: TRBD1
CDR3nt: TGTGCCAGCAGGGGGTGGGAGGGACAGGGGGTTCCTCGGTATGGCTACACCTTC
CDR3aa: CASRGWEGQGVPRYGYTF

v_gene: TRBV7-9
j_gene: TRBJ1-4
abundance: many
d_gene: .
CDR3nt: TGTGCCAGCAGCCCCCCAGGATCAACTAATGAAAAACTGTTTTTT
CDR3aa: CASSPPGSTNEKLFF

v_gene: TRBV6-5
j_gene: TRBJ1-1
abundance: many
d_gene: .
CDR3nt: TGTGCCAGCAGTTACTCTCAGACTTACACTGAAGCTTTCTTT
CDR3aa: CASSYSQTYTEAFF

v_gene: TRBV2
j_gene: TRBJ2-1
abundance: few
d_gene: TRBD2
CDR3nt: TGTGCCAGCAGGCGCGGGAGAATCGATGAGCAGTTCTTC
CDR3aa: CASRRGRIDEQFF

v_gene: TRBV12-3/TRBV12-4
j_gene: TRBJ2-1
abundance: many
d_gene: TRBD1
CDR3nt: TGTGCCAGCAGTCGGGGGGACAGGGTTGGGCAGTTCTTC
CDR3aa: CASSRGDRVGQFF

v_gene: TRBV5-1
j_gene: TRBJ2-5
abundance: .
d_gene: .
CDR3nt: TGCGCCAGCAGCTTGGCCCCCGTAACCCAAGAGACCCAGTACTTC
CDR3aa: CASSLAPVTQETQYF

v_gene: TRBV14
j_gene: TRBJ2-3
abundance: many
d_gene: .
CDR3nt: TGTGCCAGCAGCCAAGTACAGACAGATACGCAGTATTTT
CDR3aa: CASSQVQTDTQYF

v_gene: TRBV20-1
j_gene: TRBJ1-4
abundance: many
d_gene: TRBD1
CDR3nt: TGCAGTGCTAGATCCAGGGGGGGTTTGGCGACTAATGAAAAACTGTTTTTT
CDR3aa: CSARSRGGLATNEKLFF

v_gene: TRBV9
j_gene: TRBJ1-1
abundance: .
d_gene: .
CDR3nt: TGTGCCAGCAGCGTAGAACAGGCGGGGACTGAAGCTTTCTTT
CDR3aa: CASSVEQAGTEAFF

v_gene: TRBV3-1
j_gene: TRBJ1-1
abundance: many
d_gene: .
CDR3nt: TGTGCCAGCAGCCAAGTCGGGGGAATTTGGATGAACACTGAAGCTTTCTTT
CDR3aa: CASSQVGGIWMNTEAFF

v_gene: TRBV20-1
j_gene: TRBJ1-4
abundance: medium-sized
d_gene: TRBD1
CDR3nt: TGCAGTGCTAGGTGTAAGGACAGGGTAAATTTTGCGCCTGAAAAACTGTTTTTT
CDR3aa: CSARCKDRVNFAPEKLFF

v_gene: TRBV2
j_gene: TRBJ2-7
abundance: many
d_gene: TRBD1
CDR3nt: TGTGCCATCCCCGGACAGGGAGCCGAGCAGTACTTC
CDR3aa: CAIPGQGAEQYF

v_gene: TRBV3-1
j_gene: TRBJ2-3
abundance: many
d_gene: TRBD2
CDR3nt: TGTGCCAGCAGCCAGAGAGGAGGATTTAGCGGGGGGGCTTCCGATACGCAGTATTTT
CDR3aa: CASSQRGGFSGGASDTQYF

v_gene: TRBV19
j_gene: TRBJ2-3
abundance: many
d_gene: TRBD2
CDR3nt: TGTGCCAGTAGTCCCGGACCGGGACTAGCGTCATCTAGCACAGATACGCAGTATTTT
CDR3aa: CASSPGPGLASSSTDTQYF

v_gene: TRBV7-2
j_gene: TRBJ1-4
abundance: many
d_gene: .
CDR3nt: TGTGCCAGCAGCTTATCCAGTCTTAATGAAAAACTGTTTTTT
CDR3aa: CASSLSSLNEKLFF

v_gene: TRBV6-1
j_gene: TRBJ1-6
abundance: many
d_gene: .
CDR3nt: TGTGCCAGCAGTGAAAAAAGGGGGGGTATCTCCTATAATTCACCCCTCCACTTT
CDR3aa: CASSEKRGGISYNSPLHF

v_gene: TRBV29-1
j_gene: TRBJ2-1
abundance: many
d_gene: TRBD2
CDR3nt: TGCAGCGTTGATGGCGGGACTAGCGGGTTCAATGAGCAGTTCTTC
CDR3aa: CSVDGGTSGFNEQFF

v_gene: TRBV15
j_gene: TRBJ1-6
abundance: many
d_gene: .
CDR3nt: TGTGCCACCAGCAGAGACAGGGGCGTGGGCTCCTATAATTCACCCCTCCACTTT
CDR3aa: CATSRDRGVGSYNSPLHF

v_gene: TRBV9
j_gene: TRBJ2-1
abundance: many
d_gene: TRBD2
CDR3nt: TGTGCCAGCAGCGCCCCAGCGGGAGGGTACTATGAGCAGTTCTTC
CDR3aa: CASSAPAGGYYEQFF

v_gene: TRBV2
j_gene: TRBJ2-1
abundance: medium-sized
d_gene: TRBD1
CDR3nt: TGTGCCAGCAGTGAAATAACACAGGGGAATTATGAGCAGTTCTTC
CDR3aa: CASSEITQGNYEQFF

v_gene: TRBV29-1
j_gene: TRBJ1-3
abundance: many
d_gene: .
CDR3nt: TGCAGCGTTGAGTTACGGACGGTGGGAAACACCATATATTTT
CDR3aa: CSVELRTVGNTIYF

v_gene: TRBV7-9
j_gene: TRBJ2-5
abundance: many
d_gene: TRBD1
CDR3nt: TGTGCCAGCAGCCGGACAGGGTGGGAGACCCAGTACTTC
CDR3aa: CASSRTGWETQYF

v_gene: TRBV4-2
j_gene: TRBJ2-3
abundance: .
d_gene: TRBD2
CDR3nt: TGTGCCAGCAGCCGTAGCGGGGGGGCAGGCGATACGCAGTATTTT
CDR3aa: CASSRSGGAGDTQYF

v_gene: TRBV6-5
j_gene: TRBJ1-1
abundance: many
d_gene: TRBD1
CDR3nt: TGTGCCAGCAGTTACCCGGGACAGAGGGGCCGACGTCCTACGGCCACTGAAGCTTTCTTT
CDR3aa: CASSYPGQRGRRPTATEAFF

v_gene: TRBV7-2
j_gene: TRBJ2-5
abundance: many
d_gene: .
CDR3nt: TGTGCCAGCAGCTTAGCCACGTTCCAAGAGACCCAGTACTTC
CDR3aa: CASSLATFQETQYF

v_gene: TRBV7-7
j_gene: TRBJ2-2
abundance: many
d_gene: .
CDR3nt: TGTGCTAGCAGCTCCAGCACCACCGGGGAGCTGTTTTTT
CDR3aa: CASSSSTTGELFF

v_gene: TRBV12-3/TRBV12-4
j_gene: TRBJ1-5
abundance: many
d_gene: .
CDR3nt: TGTGCCAGCAGTCGACGATTGAGCCATCAGCCCCAGCATTTT
CDR3aa: CASSRRLSHQPQHF

v_gene: TRBV6-5
j_gene: TRBJ2-5
abundance: many
d_gene: .
CDR3nt: TGTGCCAGCAGTTACGGGCCGGGTGAAGAGACCCAGTACTTC
CDR3aa: CASSYGPGEETQYF